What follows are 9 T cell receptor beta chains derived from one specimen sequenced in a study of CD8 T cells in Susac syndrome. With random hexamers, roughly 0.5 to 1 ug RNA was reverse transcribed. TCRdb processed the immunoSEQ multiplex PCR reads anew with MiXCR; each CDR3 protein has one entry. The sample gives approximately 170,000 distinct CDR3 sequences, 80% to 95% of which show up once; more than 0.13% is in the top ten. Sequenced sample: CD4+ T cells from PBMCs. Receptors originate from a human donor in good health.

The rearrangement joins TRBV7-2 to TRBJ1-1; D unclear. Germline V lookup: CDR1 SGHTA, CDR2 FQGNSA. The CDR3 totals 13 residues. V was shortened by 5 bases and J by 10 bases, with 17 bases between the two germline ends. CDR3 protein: CASSLPGGLGAFF. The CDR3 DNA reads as TGTGCCAGCAGCCTACCAGGTGGCTTGGGAGCTTTCTTT.

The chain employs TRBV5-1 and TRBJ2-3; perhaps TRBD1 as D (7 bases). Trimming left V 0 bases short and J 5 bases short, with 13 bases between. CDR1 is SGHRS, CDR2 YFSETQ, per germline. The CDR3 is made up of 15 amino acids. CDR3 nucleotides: TGCGCCAGCAGCTTGGAGGGGGCGGAGGGAGATACGCAGTATTTT. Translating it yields CASSLEGAEGDTQYF.

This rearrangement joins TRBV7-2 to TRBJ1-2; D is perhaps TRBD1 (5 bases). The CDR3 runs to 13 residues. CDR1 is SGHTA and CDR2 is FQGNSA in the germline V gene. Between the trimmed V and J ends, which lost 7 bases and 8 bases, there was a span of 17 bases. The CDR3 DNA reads TGTGCCAGCACTCGAGATGTGGGGGAAGGCTACACCTTC. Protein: CASTRDVGEGYTF.

The CDR3 nucleotides read TGTGCCAGCAGGAGAGACGCACTGTTTTTT. Amino acids: CASRRDALFF. This chain connects TRBV2 to TRBJ1-4; no reliable D call. The V gene's germline CDR1 is SNHLY and CDR2 FYNNEI. Between the trimmed V and J ends, which lost 6 bases and 13 bases, there was a span of 9 bases. The CDR3 runs to 10 residues. Full variable domain (rest looked up from reference TRBV2 and TRBJ1-4): EPEVTQTPSHQVTQMGQEVILRCVPISNHLYFYWYRQILGQKVEFLVSFYNNEISEKSEIFDDQFSVERPDGSNFTLKIRSTKLEDSAMYFCASRRDALFFGSGTQLSVL.

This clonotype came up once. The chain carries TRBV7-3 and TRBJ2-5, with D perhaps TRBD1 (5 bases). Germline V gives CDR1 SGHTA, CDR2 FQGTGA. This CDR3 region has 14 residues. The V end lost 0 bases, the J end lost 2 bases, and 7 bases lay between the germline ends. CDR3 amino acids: CASSLTGPQETQYF. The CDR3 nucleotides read TGTGCCAGCAGCTTAACGGGGCCTCAAGAGACCCAGTACTTC.

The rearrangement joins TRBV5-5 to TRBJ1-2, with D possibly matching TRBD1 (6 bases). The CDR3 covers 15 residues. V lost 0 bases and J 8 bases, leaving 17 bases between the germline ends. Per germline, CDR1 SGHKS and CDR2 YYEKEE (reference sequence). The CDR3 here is CASSLASRGARGYTF. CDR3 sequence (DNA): TGTGCCAGCAGCTTGGCATCTCGGGGGGCGCGAGGCTACACCTTC.

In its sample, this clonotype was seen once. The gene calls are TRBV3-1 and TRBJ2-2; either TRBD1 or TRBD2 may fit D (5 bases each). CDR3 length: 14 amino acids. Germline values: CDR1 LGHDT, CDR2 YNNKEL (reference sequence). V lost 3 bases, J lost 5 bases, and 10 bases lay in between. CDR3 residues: CASSQGEGTGELFF. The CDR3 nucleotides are TGTGCCAGCAGCCAGGGTGAGGGGACCGGGGAGCTGTTTTTT.

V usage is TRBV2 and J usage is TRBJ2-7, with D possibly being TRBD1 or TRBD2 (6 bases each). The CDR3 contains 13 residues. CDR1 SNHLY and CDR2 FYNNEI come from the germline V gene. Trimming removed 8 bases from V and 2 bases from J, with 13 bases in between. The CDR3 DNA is TGTGCCAGCGTCGGAGGGGACACCTACGAGCAGTACTTC. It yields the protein CASVGGDTYEQYF.

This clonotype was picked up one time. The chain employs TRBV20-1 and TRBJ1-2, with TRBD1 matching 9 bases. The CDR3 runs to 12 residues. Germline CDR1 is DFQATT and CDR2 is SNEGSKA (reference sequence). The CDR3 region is CRSGQGDYGYTF. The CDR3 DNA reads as TGCAGGTCGGGACAGGGCGACTATGGCTACACCTTC.